What follows describes a single T cell receptor beta chain. Its antigen is currently unknown. This sample was taken from a study of regulatory T cells in long-lasting Graves disease. Indicated time point: persistent/refractory GD, antithyroid drugs over 5 years with positive TRAb. Extracted PBMC RNA gave rise to the TCR library. Collection of peripheral blood (roughly 9 milliliters) was done using EDTA tubes. Regarding the study as a whole: Persistent Graves' patients showed less TCR diversity than newly diagnosed ones. Favored gene segments in persistent disease were TRBV28, TRBJ1-2 and TRBJ2-5. New patients shared fewer public clonotypes (approximately 970) than persistent patients did (fewer than 3,000).

With iRepertoire HTBI primers and Arm-PCR of CDR3 regions, TCR beta libraries were built. TCRdb reanalysed the multiplex PCR reads using MiXCR and keeps one entry per CDR3 protein. The sample lists some 470,000 distinct CDR3 sequences, 20% to 25% occurring once. Germline V gene sequence: CDR1 MNHEY, CDR2 SVGAGI. The V and J ends lost 0 bases and 5 bases respectively, with 10 bases between them. This CDR3 comprises 14 residues. This rearrangement joins TRBV6-5 to TRBJ1-1, with D possibly TRBD1 on 6 matching bases. The sequenced sample was peripheral blood mononuclear cells (PBMCs), obtained when the disease was refractory, from a patient treated with antithyroid drugs. The source of this sequence is a female donor with Graves disease. The CDR3 region is CASSYSIQGTEAFF. The DNA of the CDR3 is TGTGCCAGCAGTTACTCGATACAGGGTACTGAAGCTTTCTTT.